The entry below gives a single T cell receptor beta chain sequence along with its context. This entry belongs to a study of OX40 agonist ivuxolimab in advanced cancers. Between the trimmed V and J ends, which lost 7 bases and 5 bases, there was a span of 17 bases. CDR1 and CDR2 (germline): MNHEY, SVGAGI. The CDR3 sequence is 15 residues long. Generated by immunoSEQ multiplex PCR, the TCRdb table keeps only in-frame clones and is missing some. The sample lists under 85,000 clones; 75% to 90% were seen once. This receptor was obtained from an adult with an advanced solid tumor such as melanoma, head and neck, liver or kidney cancer. V and J are TRBV6-5 and TRBJ1-4; unclear D gene. This specimen consisted of CD4+ or CD8+ T cells sorted from blood, obtained in a trial of the OX40 agonist ivuxolimab. The CDR3: CASTPGWGLNEKLFF. CDR3 sequence (DNA): TGTGCCAGCACCCCCGGCTGGGGTTTGAATGAAAAACTGTTTTTT.